This T cell receptor beta chain was recorded in a study of CD8 T cells in ankylosing spondylitis. Many counts were recorded for this clonotype. Trimming removed 3 bases from V and 2 bases from J, with 7 bases in between. Germline CDR1 reads MDHEN; CDR2 reads SYDVKM. The CDR3 loop spans 13 amino acids. Each CDR3 protein is one row after TCRdb ran MiXCR on the 5' RACE reads. Found here are about 340,000 distinct CDR3 sequences, approximately 22% of them singletons; the top ten hold over 10%. The chain has TRBV28 and TRBJ1-2; D gene ambiguous. This clonotype originated in a male donor with ankylosing spondylitis or in good health (not recorded which). The sample consisted of blood, either unsorted or a sorted T cell fraction (not recorded which). The CDR3 nucleotides read TGTGCCAGCAGTTTTGGGGTAAACTATGGCTACACCTTC. Translated, it gives CASSFGVNYGYTF.